These T cell receptor beta chains were read from a single sample in a study of a mutant IDH1 vaccine in newly diagnosed glioma. Using immunoSEQ multiplex PCR, the repertoire was profiled, and TCRdb retains in-frame clones only, with some absent. The data show roughly 110,000 clones, roughly 90% seen once. These TCRs' antigens remain unknown. The sample consisted of PBMCs, taken from a glioma patient whose treatment included an IDH1 peptide vaccine. These receptors were obtained from a woman aged 45 to 65 with glioma. Both conserved end residues are part of each CDR3. Fields, in order: CDR3 length, V gene, J gene, D gene, clone size, CDR3 DNA, CDR3 protein. D genes are given only for firm matches. Size is omitted from some rows. Given values are once, few, many or a class for expanded clones.

15	TRBV7-9	TRBJ1-2	.	.	TGTGCCAGCAGCTTACGGGACTCCCATGGCGATGGCTACACCTTC	CASSLRDSHGDGYTF
14	TRBV27	TRBJ2-1	.	.	TGTGCCAGCAGTCCCCGGGCAGTCCACAATGAGCAGTTCTTC	CASSPRAVHNEQFF
16	TRBV7-8	TRBJ1-3	.	.	TGTGCCAGCAGCTTCGCCAGGGGTTCCTCTGGAAACACCATATATTTT	CASSFARGSSGNTIYF
16	TRBV9	TRBJ2-7	TRBD2	.	TGTGCCAGCAGCCCCCGAAGCGGGAGGATTCCCTACGAGCAGTACTTC	CASSPRSGRIPYEQYF
14	TRBV9	TRBJ1-2	TRBD1	.	TGTGCCAGCAGCGCAAACAGGGGGCGGGGAGGCTACACCTTC	CASSANRGRGGYTF
15	TRBV6-1	TRBJ2-5	.	.	TGTGCCAGCAGTGAATTGGGGGGGCTGAGGGAGACCCAGTACTTC	CASSELGGLRETQYF
16	TRBV19	TRBJ2-7	TRBD2	.	TGTGCCAGTAGTAAGCCTGGGACTAGCGCTACCTACGAGCAGTACTTC	CASSKPGTSATYEQYF
12	TRBV7-2	TRBJ2-1	.	.	TGTGCCAGCAGCCCCCAACGAGGGGAGCAGTTCTTC	CASSPQRGEQFF
15	TRBV6-5	TRBJ2-1	TRBD2	.	TGTGCCAGCAGGCTAGCGGACCTATCCTACAATGAGCAGTTCTTC	CASRLADLSYNEQFF
13	TRBV6-5	TRBJ2-3	.	.	TGTGCCAGCAGCGTCGCTTCCATCGATACGCAGTATTTT	CASSVASIDTQYF
16	TRBV30	TRBJ1-4	.	.	TGTGCCTGGAGTACACCGCCAGGGTTACCTAATGAAAAACTGTTTTTT	CAWSTPPGLPNEKLFF
16	TRBV7-6	TRBJ1-1	.	.	TGTGCCAGCAGCCGCAACCCGACGGGGGCATACGCTGAAGCTTTCTTT	CASSRNPTGAYAEAFF
17	TRBV5-6	TRBJ2-3	.	.	TGTGCCAGCAGCTTGGCCGTCGGACAGAGTAGCACAGATACGCAGTATTTT	CASSLAVGQSSTDTQYF
15	TRBV5-4	TRBJ1-1	.	once	TGTGCCAGCAGCTTGGTTGCCACCTGGAACACTGAAGCTTTCTTT	CASSLVATWNTEAFF
16	TRBV6-5	TRBJ2-3	.	.	TGTGCCAGCAGTTCCACAGGGTTTAGCGTAACAGATACGCAGTATTTT	CASSSTGFSVTDTQYF
14	TRBV7-2	TRBJ2-7	.	.	TGTGCCAGCAGCTTAGTGGGGAGCTCCTACGAGCAGTACTTC	CASSLVGSSYEQYF
16	TRBV7-9	TRBJ2-7	TRBD1	.	TGTGCCAGCAGCCCCAGGGGGCTACAGAGCTCCTACGAGCAGTACTTC	CASSPRGLQSSYEQYF
14	TRBV6-5	TRBJ1-2	TRBD1	.	TGTGCCAGCAGTCAAGGACAGGGGAACTATGGCTACACCTTC	CASSQGQGNYGYTF
12	TRBV29-1	TRBJ1-2	.	.	TGCAGCGTTGGGGGCGGATCCTATGGCTACACCTTC	CSVGGGSYGYTF
15	TRBV7-2	TRBJ1-3	.	.	TGTGCCAGCAGCTCGGACAGTAACTCTGGAAACACCATATATTTT	CASSSDSNSGNTIYF
15	TRBV28	TRBJ1-1	.	.	TGTGCCAGCAGTTTATGGTCGAGAAAAAACACTGAAGCTTTCTTT	CASSLWSRKNTEAFF
20	TRBV7-8	TRBJ2-1	TRBD2	.	TGTGCCAGCAGCTTAGGGTGGAGAGCGCTAGCGGGCGTGGCCTACAATGAGCAGTTCTTC	CASSLGWRALAGVAYNEQFF
13	TRBV28	TRBJ1-2	.	.	TGTGCCAGCAGTTTGGACCTCGACTATGGCTACACCTTC	CASSLDLDYGYTF
14	TRBV5-8	TRBJ1-2	.	.	TGTGCCAGCAGCTTGGAAGGGGTTTTCTATGGCTACACCTTC	CASSLEGVFYGYTF
13	TRBV10-2	TRBJ2-7	TRBD2	.	TGCGCCAGCCTTCTAGCGGGAGTTGGCGAGCAGTACTTC	CASLLAGVGEQYF
15	TRBV5-1	TRBJ2-2	TRBD1	.	TGCGCCAGCAGCTACCAGGGGGCGGGAACCGGGGAGCTGTTTTTT	CASSYQGAGTGELFF
13	TRBV11-2	TRBJ2-5	.	.	TGTGCCAGCAGCTTAGGTTATCAAGAGACCCAGTACTTC	CASSLGYQETQYF
14	TRBV4-2	TRBJ2-5	.	.	TGTGCCAGCAGCCAAGATACTAGCCAGGAGACCCAGTACTTC	CASSQDTSQETQYF
14	TRBV19	TRBJ2-6	.	once	TGCGCCAGTAGTATGATCTCTGGGGCCAACGTCCTGACTTTC	CASSMISGANVLTF
15	TRBV28	TRBJ2-7	TRBD2	once	TGTGCCAGCAGCCGAGGGGCGGGAGGGACCCACGAGCAGTACTTC	CASSRGAGGTHEQYF
14	TRBV5-6	TRBJ1-1	.	once	TGTGCCAGCAGCTTGGAAACGGTGAACACTGAAGCTTTCTTT	CASSLETVNTEAFF
15	TRBV7-9	TRBJ1-5	.	.	TGTGCCAGCAGCTTAGGAGGGGATCTCAATCAGCCCCAGCATTTT	CASSLGGDLNQPQHF
15	TRBV5-4	TRBJ2-7	TRBD2	once	TGTGCCAGCACCCTGACGTCTAGCGGGATCCACGAGCAGTACTTC	CASTLTSSGIHEQYF
13	TRBV19	TRBJ2-7	.	.	TGTGCCAGTAGTGCTCAGGCACCCTACGAGCAGTACTTC	CASSAQAPYEQYF
15	TRBV28	TRBJ1-6	TRBD1	.	TGTGCCAGCAGTCTGGGACAGGGGGGCAATTCACCCCTCCACTTT	CASSLGQGGNSPLHF
16	TRBV2	TRBJ1-4	TRBD1	.	TGTGCCAGCAATTCCGGGACAGGGGTGGCGAATGAAAAACTGTTTTTT	CASNSGTGVANEKLFF
18	TRBV10-1	TRBJ2-7	TRBD1	.	TGCGCCAGCTCCCCCGGGACAGGCGGGTCCATTAGAAAAGACGAGCAGTACTTC	CASSPGTGGSIRKDEQYF
13	TRBV28	TRBJ1-5	TRBD1	.	TGTGCCAGCAGTTTAGGGCAGGGGGGACCCCAGCATTTT	CASSLGQGGPQHF
14	TRBV7-6	TRBJ1-2	.	.	TGTGCCAGCAGCTTAGTAGGCAGTAACTATGGCTACACCTTC	CASSLVGSNYGYTF
14	TRBV28	TRBJ1-5	.	.	TGTGCCAGCAGTTTATACGATAGCAATCAGCCCCAGCATTTT	CASSLYDSNQPQHF
16	TRBV10-3	TRBJ1-5	.	few	TGTGCCATCAGTGCTGGACGGGTTCTTAGCAATCAGCCCCAGCATTTT	CAISAGRVLSNQPQHF
15	TRBV9	TRBJ2-2	.	.	TGTGCCAGCAGCCCTAGCCGGACTTATGGCGGGGAGCTGTTTTTT	CASSPSRTYGGELFF
14	TRBV5-1	TRBJ2-1	TRBD2	once	TGCGCCAGCTCGATGGCGGGAGACTACAATGAGCAGTTCTTC	CASSMAGDYNEQFF
11	TRBV18	TRBJ1-1	.	.	TGTGCCAGCTCTATTTACACTGAAGCTTTCTTT	CASSIYTEAFF
14	TRBV5-1	TRBJ1-1	.	.	TGCGCCAGCAGCAACCCCCCGGGGAACACTGAAGCTTTCTTT	CASSNPPGNTEAFF
16	TRBV28	TRBJ1-5	.	.	TGTGCCAGCAGATTGGGCCGCTCCCGGGGCAATCAGCCCCAGCATTTT	CASRLGRSRGNQPQHF